The entry below describes one T cell receptor beta chain. Its antigen is currently unknown. V gave up 4 bases and J gave up 10 bases; unmatched junction bases: 13. There are 15 residues in the CDR3. Germline V lookup: CDR1 SGHVS, CDR2 FNYEAQ. This entry is derived from a study of cytomegalovirus exposure and HLA in healthy donors. Study findings and constraints: Most TCR sequences were rare, but some public TCRs occurred in many donors. It was reported that the classifier diagnosed cytomegalovirus status with high specificity and sensitivity in both the original and validation cohorts. Some TCR beta chains (more than 150 of them) were listed as cytomegalovirus-associated.

Sequencing used immunoSEQ multiplex PCR; TCRdb keeps in-frame clones, though not all of them. The sample carries over 45,000 clones, around 90% recorded once. This receptor was obtained from a man aged 18-30 years in good health and CMV-seronegative. The chain recombines TRBV7-6 with TRBJ2-3; 8 bases match TRBD2. Specimen: PBMCs. In nucleotides, the CDR3 is TGTGCCAGCAGCTCGGGACTAGTTGTCGTATCGGCGCAGTATTTT. This translates into CASSSGLVVVSAQYF.